These 30 T cell receptor beta chains share one sample of origin, sequenced in a study of response to subunit inactivated influenza vaccine. TCRdb redid the calling of the RT-PCR reads with MiXCR, one entry per CDR3 protein. The sample lists more than 700,000 distinct CDR3 sequences; about 20% were seen once. The material sequenced was PBMCs from blood, taken more than 4 days after vaccination. Receptors were obtained from a man between 45 and 60 years old who received an inactivated influenza vaccine.

The table lists this clonotype with a count of one. V and J are TRBV20-1 and TRBJ2-7; 7 positions match TRBD1. Trimming removed 6 bases from V and 3 bases from J; junction bases left unmatched: 8. This CDR3 spans 13 amino acids. The germline V gene encodes CDR1 DFQATT and CDR2 SNEGSKA (reference sequence). The CDR3 region is CSALWDSHYEQYF. The DNA of the CDR3 is TGCAGTGCCCTTTGGGACAGCCACTACGAGCAGTACTTC.

The rearrangement uses TRBV28 and TRBJ2-7, with D unresolved. CDR3 length: 13 amino acids. Germline V gene sequence: CDR1 MDHEN, CDR2 SYDVKM. V was cut by 7 bases and J by 0 bases, with 10 bases left in between. In DNA, the CDR3 is TGTGCCAGCACACAGTCCAGCTCCTACGAGCAGTACTTC. Translation: CASTQSSSYEQYF.

The chain has TRBV24-1 and TRBJ2-1; D remains ambiguous. CDR3 length equals 13 residues. Germline CDR1 is KGHDR and CDR2 is SFDVKD. V was pared by 2 bases and J by 9 bases, with 10 bases between. CDR3 in amino acids: CATSDWVQSEQFF. The DNA of the CDR3 is TGTGCCACCAGTGATTGGGTGCAGTCTGAGCAGTTCTTC.

This clonotype came up a few times. The junction does not match germline at one end; this may be a read error. The chain is built from TRBV12-3 or TRBV12-4 and TRBJ1-1; no clear D gene. The CDR3 sequence is 12 residues long. The CDR3 region is CASSLKGSEALF. The CDR3 region has the DNA TGTGCCAGCAGTTTAAAAGGGTCTGAAGCTCTCTTT.

The gene calls are TRBV6-2 or TRBV6-3 and TRBJ2-7; maybe TRBD2 (6 bases). Trimming shortened V by 4 bases and J by 3 bases, and 10 bases separated the two germline ends. The CDR3 consists of 13 residues. From germline, CDR1 is MNHEY and CDR2 SVGEGT. The DNA of the CDR3 is TGTGCCAGCAGTTGGGGACTTCACTACGAGCAGTACTTC. It codes for CASSWGLHYEQYF.

J is TRBJ1-1 and V is TRBV7-2; D possibly corresponds to TRBD1 (6 bases). The CDR3 runs to 14 residues. The germline gives CDR1 SGHTA, CDR2 FQGNSA. Trimming cost V 5 bases and J 1 base, with 11 bases left between them. CDR3 loop: CASSKQGPNTEAFF. The CDR3 DNA is TGTGCCAGCAGCAAACAGGGACCGAACACTGAAGCTTTCTTT.

In this sample, this clonotype turned up a few times. The CDR3 DNA sequence: TGTGCCAGCAGTCAATCTCGACTAGCTTCCCCAGATACGCAGTATTTT. Its protein is CASSQSRLASPDTQYF. The rearrangement links TRBV28 to TRBJ2-3; TRBD2 aligns across 7 bases. The trim removed 5 bases at V and 4 bases at J, leaving 12 bases unmatched. Germline-derived CDR1 and CDR2 are MDHEN and SYDVKM. This CDR3 comprises 16 residues.

This clonotype has just a few counts. The genes are TRBV29-1 and TRBJ2-7; D possibly corresponds to TRBD2 (6 bases). The length of the CDR3 is 15 residues. Germline CDR1 SQVTM, CDR2 ANQGSEA. Trimming removed 3 bases from V and 0 bases from J, with 15 bases in between. DNA of the CDR3: TGCAGCGTTGATGTTGCCGGGACTGCCTCCTACGAGCAGTACTTC. Its translation: CSVDVAGTASYEQYF.

This clonotype was detected only a few times. The V gene is TRBV10-3, the J gene TRBJ2-3, with 12 nucleotides matching TRBD2. This CDR3 comprises 17 residues. Trimming at V came to 5 bases and at J to 10 bases, leaving 16 bases not matched to a gene. Germline CDR1 ENHRY, CDR2 SYGVKD. CDR3 sequence: CAISLGLAGYWGESQYF. The DNA of the CDR3 is TGTGCCATCAGTCTAGGACTAGCGGGGTATTGGGGTGAGTCGCAGTATTTT.

This clonotype appeared a few times. The chain is built from TRBV6-2 or TRBV6-3 and TRBJ2-3; 10 nucleotides align to TRBD2. Unmatched junction bases numbered 8, after V lost 11 bases and J lost 3 bases. This CDR3 contains 14 residues. CDR1 is MNHEY, CDR2 SVGEGT, per germline. The CDR3 coding sequence is TGTGCCTGCGAGCGGGGGGGCTTGACAGATACGCAGTATTTT. Translating gives CACERGGLTDTQYF.

This clonotype was seen a few times. This chain joins TRBV20-1 and TRBJ2-7; D ambiguous. Trimming cost V 3 bases and J 5 bases, with 2 bases left between them. The CDR3 runs to 9 residues. Germline values: CDR1 DFQATT, CDR2 SNEGSKA (reference sequence). The DNA of the CDR3 is TGCAGTGCTAGCGACGAGCAGTACTTC. Residues: CSASDEQYF.

This clonotype was picked up many times. This rearrangement joins TRBV7-2 to TRBJ1-2; D remains ambiguous. With 1 base removed from V and 4 bases from J, the gap between germline ends came to 7 bases. The CDR3 loop spans 13 amino acids. Germline CDR1 reads SGHTA; CDR2 reads FQGNSA. The CDR3 DNA is TGTGCCAGCAGCTTAGGGATCCGCTATGGCTACACCTTC. It codes for CASSLGIRYGYTF. The full variable domain, rest sourced from reference TRBV7-2 and TRBJ1-2, is GAGVSQSPSNKVTEKGKDVELRCDPISGHTALYWYRQSLGQGLEFLIYFQGNSAPDKSGLPSDRFSAERTGGSVSTLTIQRTQQEDSAVYLCASSLGIRYGYTFGSGTRLTVV.

This clonotype has at least ten counts. This chain links TRBV20-1 with TRBJ2-3; D not resolved. The CDR3 consists of 15 residues. With 0 bases removed from V and 2 bases from J, the gap between germline ends came to 12 bases. Germline V CDR1 and CDR2: DFQATT, SNEGSKA (reference sequence). CDR3 region: CSARDIQLFTDTQYF. CDR3 coding DNA: TGCAGTGCTAGAGATATACAGCTTTTCACAGATACGCAGTATTTT.

J is TRBJ1-4 and V is TRBV2, with TRBD1 as a possible D gene (5 bases). The germline V and J ends were trimmed by 3 bases and 0 bases, with 11 bases remaining between them. CDR1 and CDR2 from the germline V gene are SNHLY and FYNNEI. This CDR3 has 16 residues. The CDR3 DNA reads as TGTGCCAGCAGTGATATTGGGGGTGCAACTAATGAAAAACTGTTTTTT. Translated, it gives CASSDIGGATNEKLFF.

A few counts support this clonotype. This rearrangement joins TRBV14 to TRBJ2-5; maybe TRBD2 (5 bases). Germline V gene data show CDR1 as SGHDN and CDR2 as FVKESK. This CDR3 is built from 13 residues. Trimming pared 5 bases from V and 0 bases from J, leaving 7 bases between. The chain's CDR3 is CASSAGNQETQYF. As DNA, the CDR3 is TGTGCCAGCAGCGCCGGGAACCAAGAGACCCAGTACTTC. The entire variable domain, with the rest obtained from reference TRBV14 and TRBJ2-5, is as follows: EAGVTQFPSHSVIEKGQTVTLRCDPISGHDNLYWYRRVMGKEIKFLLHFVKESKQDESGMPNNRFLAERTGGTYSTLKVQPAELEDSGVYFCASSAGNQETQYFGPGTRLLVL.

This clonotype has just one count. The chain combines TRBV2 with TRBJ2-2; 9 nucleotides align to TRBD1. The CDR3 is 15 residues long. The trim removed 8 bases at V and 5 bases at J, leaving 9 bases unmatched. Looked up from germline, CDR1 is SNHLY and CDR2 is FYNNEI. Written as DNA, the CDR3 is TGTGCCAGCTCCCGCTCCGGGACAGGGACCGGGGAGCTGTTTTTT. Amino acid sequence: CASSRSGTGTGELFF.

CDR3 DNA sequence: TGTGCCAGCAGTGTCAGGGGGTCTCTCGCTTCTAACTATGGCTACACCTTC. Protein: CASSVRGSLASNYGYTF. The rearrangement joins TRBV12-3 or TRBV12-4 to TRBJ1-2; 7 nucleotides match TRBD1. This CDR3 has 17 amino acids. V dropped 5 bases and J dropped 0; count of bases not matched to a gene: 12.

This chain joins TRBV4-2 and TRBJ1-4; D is uncertain. V was shortened by 0 bases and J by 1 base, with 0 bases between the two germline ends. The CDR3 contains 13 residues. The germline V gene encodes CDR1 LGHNA and CDR2 YNFKEQ. CDR3 coding DNA: TGTGCCAGCAGCCAAGAAACTAATGAAAAACTGTTTTTT. Residues: CASSQETNEKLFF.

J is TRBJ2-7 and V is TRBV2, with D perhaps matching TRBD1 (6 bases). Germline V gene data show CDR1 as SNHLY and CDR2 as FYNNEI. The CDR3 is made up of 14 amino acids. The V end lost 4 bases, the J end lost 2 bases, and 12 bases lay between the germline ends. For the CDR3, the DNA is TGTGCCAGCAGTGGGACCACAGGGACCTACGAGCAGTACTTC. It encodes CASSGTTGTYEQYF.

This clonotype was seen only a few times. This chain joins TRBV4-3 and TRBJ2-2; 8 bases agree with TRBD1. Germline CDR1 reads LGHNA; CDR2 reads YSLEER. Trimming at V came to 0 bases and at J to 3 bases, leaving 3 bases not matched to a gene. The CDR3 sequence is 16 residues long. CDR3 DNA: TGCGCCAGCAGCCAAGATACACAGGGGGACACCGGGGAGCTGTTTTTT. Its translation is CASSQDTQGDTGELFF.

J is TRBJ2-2 and V is TRBV29-1, with TRBD1 as a possible D gene (5 bases). Trimming left V 4 bases short and J 0 bases short, with 9 bases between. CDR3 length equals 14 residues. The germline CDR1 and CDR2 sequences are SQVTM and ANQGSEA. Here the CDR3 DNA reads TGCAGCGTTGCAGGGTACGCGAACACCGGGGAGCTGTTTTTT. Translation gives CSVAGYANTGELFF.

This clonotype was observed a few times. The rearrangement uses TRBV20-1 and TRBJ2-3; D possibly corresponds to TRBD2 (5 bases). CDR3 length: 12 residues. CDR1 and CDR2 (germline): DFQATT, SNEGSKA (reference sequence). The V end was cut by 3 bases, the J end by 6 bases, with 10 bases between. CDR3 amino acids: CSASPGLDTQYF. Written as DNA, the CDR3 is TGCAGTGCTAGCCCCGGACTTGATACGCAGTATTTT.

The rearrangement links TRBV3-1 to TRBJ2-7, with TRBD1 matching over 9 bases. The V segment lost 7 bases and the J segment 0 bases; nucleotides outside the gene matches: 4. The CDR3 length is 14 residues. Per germline, CDR1 LGHDT and CDR2 YNNKEL (reference sequence). The CDR3 sequence: CASNKGQGSYEQYF. The CDR3, as DNA: TGTGCCAGCAACAAGGGACAGGGCTCCTACGAGCAGTACTTC.

The V call is TRBV7-9, the J call TRBJ2-3; D is perhaps TRBD2 (5 bases). V was pared by 4 bases and J by 0 bases, with 11 bases between. Germline V gene lookup returns CDR1 SEHNR and CDR2 FQNEAQ (reference sequence). The CDR3 is made up of 15 amino acids. The CDR3: CASSSTRGSTDTQYF. The CDR3 nucleotides are TGTGCCAGCAGCTCAACCCGGGGTAGCACAGATACGCAGTATTTT.

This chain uses TRBV27 with TRBJ2-1, with 8 bases fitting TRBD2. V gave up 5 bases and J gave up 5 bases; unmatched junction bases: 5. The CDR3 runs 14 residues. In germline, CDR1 is MNHEY, CDR2 SMNVEV (reference sequence). The CDR3 DNA is TGTGCCAGCAGTGTCATAGCGGGAAACAATGAGCAGTTCTTC. Translating gives CASSVIAGNNEQFF.

This clonotype showed up just a few times. This chain links TRBV7-2 with TRBJ2-3; the D call may be TRBD1 or TRBD2 (5 bases each). CDR3 size: 15 residues. V lost 5 bases to trimming and J lost 0 bases, with 12 bases between them. The germline gives CDR1 SGHTA, CDR2 FQGNSA. The CDR3 is CASSPPGGSTDTQYF. The CDR3 nucleotides are TGTGCCAGCAGCCCCCCTGGGGGTAGCACAGATACGCAGTATTTT. The full variable domain, rest sourced from reference TRBV7-2 and TRBJ2-3, is GAGVSQSPSNKVTEKGKDVELRCDPISGHTALYWYRQSLGQGLEFLIYFQGNSAPDKSGLPSDRFSAERTGGSVSTLTIQRTQQEDSAVYLCASSPPGGSTDTQYFGPGTRLTVL.

The chain is built from TRBV29-1 and TRBJ2-7; tentative D call: TRBD1 (6 bases). V was cut by 6 bases and J by 3 bases, with 18 bases left in between. This CDR3 has 14 amino acids. Germline CDR1 and CDR2: SQVTM and ANQGSEA. The CDR3, as DNA: TGCAGCGTGGGAAGCAGGGGTATAATCTACGAGCAGTACTTC. Translated, it gives CSVGSRGIIYEQYF.

This clonotype was seen a handful of times. CDR3 in DNA: TGTGCCAGCAGCCCGGACAGGGAGTATGGAAACACCATATATTTT. Translating gives CASSPDREYGNTIYF. J is TRBJ1-3 and V is TRBV7-9, with 8 bases fitting TRBD1. J lost 3 bases, V lost 5 bases, and 6 bases had no gene match. CDR1 is SEHNR and CDR2 is FQNEAQ in the germline V gene (reference sequence). CDR3 size: 15 residues. The variable domain in full, completed from reference TRBV7-9 and TRBJ1-3, reads DTGVSQNPRHKITKRGQNVTFRCDPISEHNRLYWYRQTLGQGPEFLTYFQNEAQLEKSRLLSDRFSAERPKGSFSTLEIQRTEQGDSAMYLCASSPDREYGNTIYFGEGSWLTVV.

The chain recombines TRBV12-3 or TRBV12-4 with TRBJ2-2, with D unclear. This CDR3 is built from 13 residues. Deletions cut 5 bases from V and 7 bases from J, with 11 bases between. The CDR3 nucleotides are TGTGCCAGCAGTGCCCAGGCCCACGGGGAGCTGTTTTTT. It specifies CASSAQAHGELFF.

CDR3 nucleotide sequence: TGCGCCAGCAGCCAAGGTCTAGGCCCGGAAAACACCGGGGAGCTGTTTTTT. Its translation is CASSQGLGPENTGELFF. The genes are TRBV4-3 and TRBJ2-2; D unclear. V dropped 1 base and J dropped 2 bases, with 14 bases sitting between them. The CDR3 extends over 17 amino acids. Germline loops: CDR1 LGHNA, CDR2 YSLEER.